This T cell receptor beta chain was identified during a study of blood T cell repertoires in COVID-19. Overall study context: PBMCs, B-cell-depleted T cells, or T cells provided the cDNA or gDNA that made up the material.

The repertoire was sequenced with immunoSEQ multiplex PCR; TCRdb's copy has only in-frame clones and lacks some. Counted here are approximately 210,000 clones, 84% occurring once; the ten biggest clones make up more than 4.5%. This CDR3 has 14 residues. The V end lost 0 bases, the J end lost 10 bases, and 10 bases lay between the germline ends. The V gene's germline CDR1 is SNHLY and CDR2 FYNNEI. The V and J genes are TRBV2 and TRBJ1-6; D unclear. Sequencing used peripheral blood. This clonotype originated in a woman in her 70s with active or convalescent COVID-19. Written as DNA, the CDR3 is TGTGCCAGCAGTGAAGCTTCGTTACGGTCACCCCTCCACTTT. Its protein product is CASSEASLRSPLHF.